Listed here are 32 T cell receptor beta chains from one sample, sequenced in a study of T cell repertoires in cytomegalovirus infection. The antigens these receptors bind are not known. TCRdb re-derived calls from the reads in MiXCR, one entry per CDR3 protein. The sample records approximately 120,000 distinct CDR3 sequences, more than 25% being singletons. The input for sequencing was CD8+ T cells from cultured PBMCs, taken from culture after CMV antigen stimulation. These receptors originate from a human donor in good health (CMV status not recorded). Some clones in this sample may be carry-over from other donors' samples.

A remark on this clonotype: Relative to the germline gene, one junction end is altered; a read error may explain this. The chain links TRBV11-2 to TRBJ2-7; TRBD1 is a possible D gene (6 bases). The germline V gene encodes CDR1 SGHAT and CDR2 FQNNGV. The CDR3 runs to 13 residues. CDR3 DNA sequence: TGTGCCAGCACCGGGACACGGGTTCTAGATTTGAACTTC. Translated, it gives CASTGTRVLDLNF.

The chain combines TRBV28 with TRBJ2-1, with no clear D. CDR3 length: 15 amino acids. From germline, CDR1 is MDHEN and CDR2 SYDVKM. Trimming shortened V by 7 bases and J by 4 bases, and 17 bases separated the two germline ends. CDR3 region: CASNSFSYYYNEQFF. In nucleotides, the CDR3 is TGTGCCAGCAACTCGTTCTCTTATTATTACAATGAGCAGTTCTTC.

The CDR3 region is CASSTGTGDWETQYF. CDR3 nucleotides: TGTGCCAGCAGTACCGGGACGGGGGATTGGGAGACCCAGTACTTC. The rearrangement links TRBV7-9 to TRBJ2-5; D is possibly TRBD2 (6 bases). This CDR3 spans 15 amino acids. CDR1 is SEHNR, CDR2 FQNEAQ, per germline (reference sequence). Trimming took 6 bases from V and 5 from J, leaving 19 bases between them.

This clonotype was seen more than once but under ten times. The CDR3 region has the DNA TGTGCCAGCAAAACCACCGGGGAGCTGTTTTTT. As protein: CASKTTGELFF. J is TRBJ2-2 and V is TRBV6-4; D not certain. The CDR3 has 11 amino acids. The V end was cut by 7 bases, the J end by 4 bases, with 4 bases between. The germline V gene encodes CDR1 MRHNA and CDR2 SNTAGT.

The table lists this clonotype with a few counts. CDR3 loop: CASSSRSSSYNEQFF. Written as DNA, the CDR3 is TGTGCCAGCAGCTCAAGATCCAGCTCCTACAATGAGCAGTTCTTC. The chain couples TRBV7-6 to TRBJ2-1, with D unresolved. The CDR3 runs to 15 residues. V lost 4 bases and J lost 0, with 10 bases in between. Per germline, CDR1 SGHVS and CDR2 FNYEAQ.

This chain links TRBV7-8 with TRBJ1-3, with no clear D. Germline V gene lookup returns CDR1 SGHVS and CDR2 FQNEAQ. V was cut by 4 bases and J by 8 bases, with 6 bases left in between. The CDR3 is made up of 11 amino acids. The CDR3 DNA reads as TGTGCCAGCAGCTACCGGGACACCATATATTTT. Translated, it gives CASSYRDTIYF. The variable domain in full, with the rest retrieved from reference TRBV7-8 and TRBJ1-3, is GAGVSQSPRYKVAKRGQDVALRCDPISGHVSLFWYQQALGQGPEFLTYFQNEAQLDKSGLPSDRFFAERPEGSVSTLKIQRTQQEDSAVYLCASSYRDTIYFGEGSWLTVV.

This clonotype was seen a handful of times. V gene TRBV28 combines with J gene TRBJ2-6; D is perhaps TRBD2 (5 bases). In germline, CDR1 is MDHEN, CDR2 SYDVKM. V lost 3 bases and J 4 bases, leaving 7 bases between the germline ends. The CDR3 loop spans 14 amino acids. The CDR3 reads CASSFRRGANVLTF. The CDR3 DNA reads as TGTGCCAGCAGTTTCCGGAGGGGGGCCAACGTCCTGACTTTC.

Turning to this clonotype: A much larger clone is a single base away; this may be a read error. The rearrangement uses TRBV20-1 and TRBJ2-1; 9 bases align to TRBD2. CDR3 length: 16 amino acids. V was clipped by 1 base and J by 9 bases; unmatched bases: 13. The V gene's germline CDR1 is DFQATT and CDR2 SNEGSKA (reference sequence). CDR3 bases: TGCAGTGCTAGAGTTCTGGAGCGGGGGGTTGAGGTTGAGCAGTTCTTC. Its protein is CSARVLERGVEVEQFF.

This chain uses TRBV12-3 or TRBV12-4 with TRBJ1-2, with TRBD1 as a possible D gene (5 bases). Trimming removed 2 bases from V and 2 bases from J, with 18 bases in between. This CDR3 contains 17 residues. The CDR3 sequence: CASSLLGAGGGNYGYTF. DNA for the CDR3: TGTGCCAGCAGTTTATTAGGGGCCGGGGGGGGGAACTATGGCTACACCTTC.

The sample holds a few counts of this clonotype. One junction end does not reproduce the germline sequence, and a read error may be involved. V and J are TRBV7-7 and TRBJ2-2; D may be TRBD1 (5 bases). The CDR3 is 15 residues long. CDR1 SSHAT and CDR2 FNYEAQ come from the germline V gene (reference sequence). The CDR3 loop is CASSWGPQNTGELFF. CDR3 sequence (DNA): TGTGCTAGCAGCTGGGGCCCACAGAACACCGGGGAGCTGTTTTTT.

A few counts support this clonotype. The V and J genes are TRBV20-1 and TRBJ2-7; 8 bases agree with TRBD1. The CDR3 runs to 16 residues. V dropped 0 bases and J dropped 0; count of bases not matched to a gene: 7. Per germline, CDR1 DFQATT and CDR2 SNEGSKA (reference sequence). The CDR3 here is CSAREPGTGYSYEQYF. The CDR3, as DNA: TGCAGTGCTAGAGAACCCGGGACAGGATACTCCTACGAGCAGTACTTC.

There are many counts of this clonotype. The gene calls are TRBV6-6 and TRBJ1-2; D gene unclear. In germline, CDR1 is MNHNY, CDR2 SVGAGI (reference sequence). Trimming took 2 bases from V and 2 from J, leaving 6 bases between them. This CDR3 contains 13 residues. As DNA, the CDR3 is TGTGCCAGCAGTTACGGTCTCAACTATGGCTACACCTTC. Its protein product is CASSYGLNYGYTF.

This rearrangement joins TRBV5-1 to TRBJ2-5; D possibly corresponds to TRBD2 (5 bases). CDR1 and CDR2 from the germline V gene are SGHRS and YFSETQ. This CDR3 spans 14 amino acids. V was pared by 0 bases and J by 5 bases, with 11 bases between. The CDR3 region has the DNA TGCGCCAGCAGCTTGGTACAGCGGCGGGAGACCCAGTACTTC. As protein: CASSLVQRRETQYF.

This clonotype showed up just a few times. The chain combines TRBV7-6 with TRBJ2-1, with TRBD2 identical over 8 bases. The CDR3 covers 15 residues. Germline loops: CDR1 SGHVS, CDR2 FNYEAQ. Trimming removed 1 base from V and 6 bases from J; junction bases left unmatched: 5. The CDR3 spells CASSLDGGAPNEQFF. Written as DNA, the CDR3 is TGTGCCAGCAGCTTAGACGGGGGGGCCCCCAATGAGCAGTTCTTC.

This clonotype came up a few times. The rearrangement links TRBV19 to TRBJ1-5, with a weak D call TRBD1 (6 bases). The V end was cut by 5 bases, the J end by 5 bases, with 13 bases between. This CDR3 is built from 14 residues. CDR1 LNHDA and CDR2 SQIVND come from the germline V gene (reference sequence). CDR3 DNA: TGTGCCAGTAGTCCCTTGGACAGCTATCAGCCCCAGCATTTT. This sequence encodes CASSPLDSYQPQHF. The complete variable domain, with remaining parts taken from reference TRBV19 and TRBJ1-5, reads DGGITQSPKYLFRKEGQNVTLSCEQNLNHDAMYWYRQDPGQGLRLIYYSQIVNDFQKGDIAEGYSVSREKKESFPLTVTSAQKNPTAFYLCASSPLDSYQPQHFGDGTRLSIL.

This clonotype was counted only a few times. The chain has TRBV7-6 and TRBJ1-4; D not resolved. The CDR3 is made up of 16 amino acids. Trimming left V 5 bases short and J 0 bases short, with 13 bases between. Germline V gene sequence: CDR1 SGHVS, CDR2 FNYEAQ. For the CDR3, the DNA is TGTGCCAGCAGCCCTAATCTGGGTGCAACTAATGAAAAACTGTTTTTT. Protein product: CASSPNLGATNEKLFF.

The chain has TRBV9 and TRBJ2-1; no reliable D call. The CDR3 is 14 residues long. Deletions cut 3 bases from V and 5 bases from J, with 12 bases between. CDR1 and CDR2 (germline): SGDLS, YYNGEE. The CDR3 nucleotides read TGTGCCAGCAGCGGCCGACACGGCGACAATGAGCAGTTCTTC. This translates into CASSGRHGDNEQFF.

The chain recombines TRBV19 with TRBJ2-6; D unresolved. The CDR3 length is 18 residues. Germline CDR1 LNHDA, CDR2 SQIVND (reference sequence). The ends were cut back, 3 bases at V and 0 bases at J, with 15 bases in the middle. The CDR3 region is CASSIYGPFSSGANVLTF. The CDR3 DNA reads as TGTGCCAGTAGTATTTATGGGCCGTTTAGCTCTGGGGCCAACGTCCTGACTTTC.

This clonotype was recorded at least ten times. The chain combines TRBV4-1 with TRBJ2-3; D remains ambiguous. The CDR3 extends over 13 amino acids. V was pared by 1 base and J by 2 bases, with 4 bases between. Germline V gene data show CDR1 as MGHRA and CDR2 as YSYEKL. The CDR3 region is CASSQVVTDTQYF. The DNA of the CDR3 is TGCGCCAGCAGCCAAGTGGTCACAGATACGCAGTATTTT.

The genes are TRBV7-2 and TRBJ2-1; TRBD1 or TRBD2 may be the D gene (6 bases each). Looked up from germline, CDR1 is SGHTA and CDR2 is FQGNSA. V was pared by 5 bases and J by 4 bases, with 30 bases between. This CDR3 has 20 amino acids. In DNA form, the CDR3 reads TGTGCCAGCAGCCATGCTCAAGGGGGGCATTTCTTGTACGAGTACAATGAGCAGTTCTTC. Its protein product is CASSHAQGGHFLYEYNEQFF.

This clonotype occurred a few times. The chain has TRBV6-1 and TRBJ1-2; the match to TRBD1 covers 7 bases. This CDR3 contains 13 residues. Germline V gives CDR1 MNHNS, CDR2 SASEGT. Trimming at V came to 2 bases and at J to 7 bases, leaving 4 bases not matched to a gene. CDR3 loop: CASSENRGLGYTF. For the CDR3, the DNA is TGTGCCAGCAGTGAAAACAGGGGACTTGGCTACACCTTC.

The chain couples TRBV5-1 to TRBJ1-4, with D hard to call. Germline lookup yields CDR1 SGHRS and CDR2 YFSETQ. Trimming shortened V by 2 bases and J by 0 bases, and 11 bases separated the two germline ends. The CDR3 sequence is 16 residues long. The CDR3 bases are TGCGCCAGCAGCTTTACCGGCCCTGCAACTAATGAAAAACTGTTTTTT. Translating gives CASSFTGPATNEKLFF. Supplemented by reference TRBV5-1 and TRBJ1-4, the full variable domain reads KAGVTQTPRYLIKTRGQQVTLSCSPISGHRSVSWYQQTPGQGLQFLFEYFSETQRNKGNFPGRFSGRQFSNSRSEMNVSTLELGDSALYLCASSFTGPATNEKLFFGSGTQLSVL.

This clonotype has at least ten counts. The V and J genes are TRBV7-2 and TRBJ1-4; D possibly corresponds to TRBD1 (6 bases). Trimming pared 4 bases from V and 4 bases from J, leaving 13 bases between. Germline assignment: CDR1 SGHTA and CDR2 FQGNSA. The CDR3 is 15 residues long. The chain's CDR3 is CASSSYRERNEKLFF. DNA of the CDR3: TGTGCCAGCAGCTCCTACAGGGAACGTAATGAAAAACTGTTTTTT.

CDR3 protein: CASSRDRGEGTEAFF. CDR3 nucleotides: TGCGCCAGCAGCCGGGACAGGGGAGAGGGCACTGAAGCTTTCTTT. The chain carries TRBV4-3 and TRBJ1-1; 10 bases are a match to TRBD1. This CDR3 is built from 15 residues. Germline V gene data show CDR1 as LGHNA and CDR2 as YSLEER. V lost 4 bases and J lost 4; bases outside the gene matches: 6.

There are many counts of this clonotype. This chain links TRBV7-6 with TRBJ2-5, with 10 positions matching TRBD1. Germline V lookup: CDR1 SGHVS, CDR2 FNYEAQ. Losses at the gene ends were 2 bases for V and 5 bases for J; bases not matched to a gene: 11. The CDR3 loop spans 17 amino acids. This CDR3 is CASSLPSGTGVRETQYF. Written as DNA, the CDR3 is TGTGCCAGCAGCTTACCCTCCGGGACAGGGGTCAGGGAGACCCAGTACTTC.

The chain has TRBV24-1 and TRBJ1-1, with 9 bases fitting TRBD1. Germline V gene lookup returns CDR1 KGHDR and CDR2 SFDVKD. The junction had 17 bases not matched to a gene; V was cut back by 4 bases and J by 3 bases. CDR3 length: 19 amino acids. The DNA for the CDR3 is TGTGCCACCAGTGAAGAGGCTCGGGACAGGGTTGATATGCACACTGAAGCTTTCTTT. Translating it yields CATSEEARDRVDMHTEAFF.

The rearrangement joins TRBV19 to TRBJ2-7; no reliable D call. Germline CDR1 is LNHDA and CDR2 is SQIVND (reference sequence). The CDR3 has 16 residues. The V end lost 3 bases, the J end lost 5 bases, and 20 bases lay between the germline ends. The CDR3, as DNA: TGTGCCAGTAGTATCTCCCCCGGCCACGGATCCGACGAGCAGTACTTC. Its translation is CASSISPGHGSDEQYF.

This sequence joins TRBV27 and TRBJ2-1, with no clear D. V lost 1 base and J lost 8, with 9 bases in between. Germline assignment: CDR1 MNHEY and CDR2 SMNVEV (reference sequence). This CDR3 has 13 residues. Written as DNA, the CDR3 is TGTGCCAGCAGTTTATTCCTGGGTGATGAGCAGTTCTTC. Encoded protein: CASSLFLGDEQFF.

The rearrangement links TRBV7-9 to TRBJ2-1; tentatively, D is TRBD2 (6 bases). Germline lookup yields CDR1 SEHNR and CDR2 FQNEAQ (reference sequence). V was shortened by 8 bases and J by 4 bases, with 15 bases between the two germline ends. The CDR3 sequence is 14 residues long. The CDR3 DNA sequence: TGTGCCAGCCTCCCCTCGGGGGTGTACAATGAGCAGTTCTTC. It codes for CASLPSGVYNEQFF.

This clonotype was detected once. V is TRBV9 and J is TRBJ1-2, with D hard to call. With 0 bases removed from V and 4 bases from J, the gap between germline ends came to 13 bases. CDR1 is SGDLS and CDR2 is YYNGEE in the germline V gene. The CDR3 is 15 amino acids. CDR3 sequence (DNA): TGTGCCAGCAGCGTAGAGGACGGTATCTTCTATGGCTACACCTTC. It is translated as CASSVEDGIFYGYTF. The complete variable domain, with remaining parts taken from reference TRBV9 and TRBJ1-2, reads DSGVTQTPKHLITATGQRVTLRCSPRSGDLSVYWYQQSLDQGLQFLIQYYNGEERAKGNILERFSAQQFPDLHSELNLSSLELGDSALYFCASSVEDGIFYGYTFGSGTRLTVV.

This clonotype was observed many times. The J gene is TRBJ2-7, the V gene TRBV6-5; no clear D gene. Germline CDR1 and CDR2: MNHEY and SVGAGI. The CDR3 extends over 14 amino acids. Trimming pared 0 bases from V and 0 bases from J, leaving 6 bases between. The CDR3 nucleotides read TGTGCCAGCAGTTACTCACCAGGCTCCTACGAGCAGTACTTC. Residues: CASSYSPGSYEQYF.

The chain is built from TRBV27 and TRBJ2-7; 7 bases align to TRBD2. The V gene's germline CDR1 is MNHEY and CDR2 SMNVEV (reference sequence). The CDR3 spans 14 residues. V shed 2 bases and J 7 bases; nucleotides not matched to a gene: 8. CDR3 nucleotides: TGTGCCAGCAGTTTAGCGGGGGTTCGGTATGAGCAGTACTTC. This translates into CASSLAGVRYEQYF.